This record concerns one TCR beta chain sequence. Its target is unknown. The data were taken from a study of neoadjuvant nivolumab and ipilimumab in lung cancer. Produced via immunoSEQ multiplex PCR; TCRdb's table is partial and in-frame only. The table lists 20,000 to 25,000 clones, approximately 86% of them singletons, with 20% to 25% in the top ten. Study-wide findings and caveats: From pretherapy to surgery, tumor richness and clonality rose with dual therapy.

The source is an adult with non-small cell lung cancer. Sequencing used peripheral blood, obtained before neoadjuvant nivolumab, alone or with ipilimumab.

CDR3 region: CASSPPGFYGYTF. The CDR3 DNA reads as TGTGCCAGCAGCCCCCCGGGTTTTTATGGCTACACCTTC. The V gene is TRBV7-3, the J gene TRBJ1-2; unclear D gene. This CDR3 has 13 amino acids. The germline V gene encodes CDR1 SGHTA and CDR2 FQGTGA. V was shortened by 5 bases and J by 5 bases, with 12 bases between the two germline ends.